The source of this T cell receptor (beta chain) is a study of graft-versus-host responses after intestinal transplantation (dated by TCRdb to the early 2020s). General notes on the study: The transplants that recipients got were multivisceral, liver-intestinal, or isolated intestinal. Of the 20 to 25 intestinal transplant recipients enrolled in the cohort, one of whom was a retransplant, a few patients without pretransplant specimens were excluded. Every recipient was given anti-thymocyte globulin induction, then maintenance tacrolimus and steroids for roughly three years. Donor T cell macrochimerism was defined as a peak of at least 4% donor T cells among recipient peripheral blood mononuclear cells. After intestinal transplantation, graft-versus-host and host-versus-graft alloreactive T cell clones in the graft, circulation and bone marrow were tracked using bulk TCR-beta CDR3 sequencing. Alloreactive clones were identified by sequencing pre-transplant mixed lymphocyte reaction products and comparing these products with unstimulated pre-transplant donor and recipient T cells. Rather than being sequenced by the commercial service, samples from a few later patients were sequenced in-house on an Illumina MiSeq and processed with MiXCR.

The sample's time point, from its label and the paper: cells obtained before transplantation from donor or recipient. CD3+CD4+ and CD3+CD8+ populations were FACS-sorted from unstimulated pre-transplant donor and recipient cells taken from spleen or lymph nodes. Libraries were prepared through the immunoSEQ multiplex PCR assay. For most patients, genomic DNA was isolated with the Qiagen DNeasy Blood and Tissue Kit and sent frozen to Adaptive Biotechnologies for TCR sequencing. High-throughput TCR-beta CDR3 sequencing of genomic DNA from most patients was performed by Adaptive Biotechnologies. Per the authors' processing: Adaptive's ImmunoSEQ software supplied the TCR sequencing data for approximately 18 patients, while MiXCR and VDJtools were used to process a few other patients. To correct CD4 versus CD8 sorting errors, any sequence found in both subsets at a frequency ratio below 5:1 was removed. CDR3 nucleotide sequences shared between donor and recipient were removed because the origin of such sequences could not be assigned. At least 2-fold expansion over unstimulated cells and a minimum CFSE-low frequency of 0.002% (template counts) or 0.001% (read counts) were required for clones to be classified as alloreactive. Clones detected in sequenced pre-transplant spleen, lymph node, or MLR CFSE-low populations of the donor or recipient were defined as mappable. Cumulative frequency of alloreactive clones was calculated as a percentage of all sequences weighted by copy number. The immuneACCESS repertoire file appears here via TCRdb, limited to in-frame rearrangements. These files lack a portion of the clones; in checked studies, under half of the deficit traces to unresolved V genes, and the cause of the others is not known. That table supplies the V and J calls and clone size; D and trimming were determined from the DNA. The sample profile shows over 85,000 clones; over 85% of them were found once. The biggest ten clones account for around 0.49% of the sample.

Results the study describes overall, beyond this receptor: GvH clones were detected in recipient bone marrow, and some of these GvH clones were observed earlier in ileal mucosa or blood, consistent with an intestinal mucosal origin. The relatively low number and heterogeneity of intestinal transplant patients limited the conclusions. Early after transplant, peak levels of circulating GvH clones were associated with declines in HvG clones. In the allografts of patients with donor T cell macrochimerism, GvH to HvG T cell clonal ratios were high.

The CDR1 and CDR2 encoded by the germline V gene (reference sequence) are LNHDA and SQIVND. Compared with germline, V lacks 4 bases and J lacks 6 bases; bases without a gene match: 7. CDR3 length: 14 amino acids, cysteine to phenylalanine. Of the read, only the CDR3 DNA is kept; its 42 bases are in frame from base 1. Worth noting for this clone: This receptor's antigen is unknown. It has no much larger one-base neighbor in the sample; base qualities were not kept.

This sequence uses TRBV19 and TRBJ1-1; TRBD1 fits 8 bases in the junction. This receptor was identified in a human donor who received an intestinal transplant. Sequencing used unstimulated CD8+ T cells sorted from spleen or lymph node cells, obtained before intestinal transplant. The nucleotide sequence is given as TGTGCCAGTAGTAACGGACAGGGTTTAGCTGAAGCTTTCTTT. Protein translation: CASSNGQGLAEAFF.